This TCR beta chain derives from a study of blood T cell repertoires in COVID-19. At the level of the study: The United States, Italy and Spain provided the acute and convalescent COVID-19 samples. In each case, the material was cDNA or gDNA derived from T cells, B-cell-depleted T cells, or PBMCs.

The V gene's germline CDR1 is SNHLY and CDR2 FYNNEI. This CDR3 is 14 amino acids long. Trimming took 4 bases from V and 1 from J; bases not matched to a gene: 3. Authors' data handling: Cell counts per sample came from amplifying reference gene primers. Only in-frame clones appear in the TCRdb table, and some are missing; sequencing was by immunoSEQ multiplex PCR. The V and J calls and clone size come from that table; D and trimming were worked out from the DNA. The repertoire holds fewer than 350,000 clones, with 81% as singletons. This sequence was found in a woman aged 55-69 years with active or convalescent COVID-19. The chain recombines TRBV2 with TRBJ1-2; 7 nucleotides agree with TRBD1. The specimen sequenced was peripheral blood. DNA for the CDR3: TGTGCCAGCAGTGCCCGGGACAGTAACTATGGCTACACCTTC. Translated, it gives CASSARDSNYGYTF.